A selection of T cell receptor beta chains follows, all from one sample in a study of T cell responses to AZD1222 COVID-19 vaccine. TCRdb keeps only in-frame clones here, not all; method: immunoSEQ multiplex PCR. The repertoire holds roughly 91,000 clones, roughly 87% seen once, with around 3.1% in the top ten. Material: peripheral blood, obtained on day 0 of AZD1222 vaccination. Every receptor here comes from an adult in good health. CDR3s leave out the opening cysteine and the closing phenylalanine or tryptophan. Expanded clones get a size class; other rows say once, few or many, or leave the size out.

>TRBJ1-1|TRBV6-1|.
ASSEEQGTEAF
>TRBJ1-2|TRBV4-3|.
ASSQVGGLSNYGYT
>TRBJ2-3|TRBV7-8|.
ASSLGGGKLNTQY
>TRBJ1-6|TRBV12-5|.
ASGSYRGPGSPLH
>TRBJ1-1|TRBV6-5|.
ASGPVNTEAF
>TRBJ2-1|TRBV7-2|.
ASSPPGLASNEQF
>TRBJ1-4|TRBV28|.
ASSLGPQEKLF
>TRBJ1-6|TRBV14|.
ASSQFPVWADSPLH
>TRBJ2-2|TRBV7-9|.
ASSLFRGLGGELF
>TRBJ2-5|TRBV7-2|.
ASSPSLVLAGGHSN
>TRBJ1-4|TRBV5-6|.
ASSATGEVEKLF
>TRBJ1-1|TRBV29-1|.
SVRDSFMNTEAF
>TRBJ2-2|TRBV6-2/TRBV6-3|.
ASSSVQGHGELF
>TRBJ2-5|TRBV11-2|.
ASSFGTGQQETQY
>TRBJ2-6|TRBV21-1|.
ASSGPGTGPFGANVLT
>TRBJ1-1|TRBV9|.
ASSPKVGATNTEAF
>TRBJ2-2|TRBV14|.
ASSRLAGKTGELF
>TRBJ1-2|TRBV5-6|.
ASSLGALGTSHGYT
>TRBJ1-4|TRBV6-5|.
ASKERQGLNEKLF
>TRBJ1-2|TRBV4-3|once
ASSQDRLGTGGNNGGYT
>TRBJ1-1|TRBV6-5|.
ASSDSGGGHTEAF
>TRBJ2-5|TRBV5-4|.
ASSLKGETQY
>TRBJ1-1|TRBV19|.
ASSALGRLNTEAF
>TRBJ2-5|TRBV9|once
ASSENSGAQETQY
>TRBJ1-4|TRBV30|few
AWNRVGEKLF
>TRBJ2-5|TRBV29-1|.
SVDNRGMGTQY
>TRBJ2-3|TRBV10-3|.
AITPDSTDTQY
>TRBJ1-3|TRBV29-1|.
SVERRRGNTIY
>TRBJ2-2|TRBV12-3/TRBV12-4|.
ASGYTGELF
>TRBJ1-5|TRBV2|few
ASRYGEGNQPQH
>TRBJ2-5|TRBV11-2|.
ASSLDFPRGRVQETQY
>TRBJ2-5|TRBV14|.
ASSQVLYETQY
>TRBJ1-6|TRBV18|once
ASSPTGTGSNSPLH
>TRBJ2-1|TRBV23-1|once
ASSPKNWDEQF
>TRBJ1-6|TRBV5-4|.
ASSLGQGGNSPLH
>TRBJ2-1|TRBV6-5|.
ASSGTSGTYNEQF
>TRBJ1-1|TRBV4-3|.
ASSQGPGVSEAF
>TRBJ2-3|TRBV5-1|.
ASSLIQRDTQY
>TRBJ2-1|TRBV7-9|.
ASSSFGGRHDNEQF
>TRBJ1-1|TRBV6-5|.
ASSYRPGQGGTEAF
>TRBJ1-3|TRBV6-2/TRBV6-3|.
ASSDTGTRNTIY
>TRBJ1-2|TRBV14|.
ASSQWAGPNYGYT
>TRBJ1-1|TRBV5-4|.
ASRLGQKNTEAF
>TRBJ1-5|TRBV12-3/TRBV12-4|.
ASSPYGNQPQH
>TRBJ2-7|TRBV9|.
ASSVVPDPYEQY
>TRBJ1-1|TRBV6-2/TRBV6-3|.
ASSLGQNTEAF
>TRBJ1-2|TRBV15|.
ATSTGGTDYGYT
>TRBJ2-7|TRBV6-5|.
ASAPGTSEQY
>TRBJ1-5|TRBV24-1|.
ATSVGGPKEPQH
>TRBJ1-5|TRBV19|.
ASTGGNQPQH
>TRBJ1-3|TRBV5-6|.
ASSLEQGVVGNTIY
>TRBJ1-2|TRBV6-4|.
ASSSGTLNYGYT
>TRBJ2-1|TRBV15|.
ATSEALSSYNEQF